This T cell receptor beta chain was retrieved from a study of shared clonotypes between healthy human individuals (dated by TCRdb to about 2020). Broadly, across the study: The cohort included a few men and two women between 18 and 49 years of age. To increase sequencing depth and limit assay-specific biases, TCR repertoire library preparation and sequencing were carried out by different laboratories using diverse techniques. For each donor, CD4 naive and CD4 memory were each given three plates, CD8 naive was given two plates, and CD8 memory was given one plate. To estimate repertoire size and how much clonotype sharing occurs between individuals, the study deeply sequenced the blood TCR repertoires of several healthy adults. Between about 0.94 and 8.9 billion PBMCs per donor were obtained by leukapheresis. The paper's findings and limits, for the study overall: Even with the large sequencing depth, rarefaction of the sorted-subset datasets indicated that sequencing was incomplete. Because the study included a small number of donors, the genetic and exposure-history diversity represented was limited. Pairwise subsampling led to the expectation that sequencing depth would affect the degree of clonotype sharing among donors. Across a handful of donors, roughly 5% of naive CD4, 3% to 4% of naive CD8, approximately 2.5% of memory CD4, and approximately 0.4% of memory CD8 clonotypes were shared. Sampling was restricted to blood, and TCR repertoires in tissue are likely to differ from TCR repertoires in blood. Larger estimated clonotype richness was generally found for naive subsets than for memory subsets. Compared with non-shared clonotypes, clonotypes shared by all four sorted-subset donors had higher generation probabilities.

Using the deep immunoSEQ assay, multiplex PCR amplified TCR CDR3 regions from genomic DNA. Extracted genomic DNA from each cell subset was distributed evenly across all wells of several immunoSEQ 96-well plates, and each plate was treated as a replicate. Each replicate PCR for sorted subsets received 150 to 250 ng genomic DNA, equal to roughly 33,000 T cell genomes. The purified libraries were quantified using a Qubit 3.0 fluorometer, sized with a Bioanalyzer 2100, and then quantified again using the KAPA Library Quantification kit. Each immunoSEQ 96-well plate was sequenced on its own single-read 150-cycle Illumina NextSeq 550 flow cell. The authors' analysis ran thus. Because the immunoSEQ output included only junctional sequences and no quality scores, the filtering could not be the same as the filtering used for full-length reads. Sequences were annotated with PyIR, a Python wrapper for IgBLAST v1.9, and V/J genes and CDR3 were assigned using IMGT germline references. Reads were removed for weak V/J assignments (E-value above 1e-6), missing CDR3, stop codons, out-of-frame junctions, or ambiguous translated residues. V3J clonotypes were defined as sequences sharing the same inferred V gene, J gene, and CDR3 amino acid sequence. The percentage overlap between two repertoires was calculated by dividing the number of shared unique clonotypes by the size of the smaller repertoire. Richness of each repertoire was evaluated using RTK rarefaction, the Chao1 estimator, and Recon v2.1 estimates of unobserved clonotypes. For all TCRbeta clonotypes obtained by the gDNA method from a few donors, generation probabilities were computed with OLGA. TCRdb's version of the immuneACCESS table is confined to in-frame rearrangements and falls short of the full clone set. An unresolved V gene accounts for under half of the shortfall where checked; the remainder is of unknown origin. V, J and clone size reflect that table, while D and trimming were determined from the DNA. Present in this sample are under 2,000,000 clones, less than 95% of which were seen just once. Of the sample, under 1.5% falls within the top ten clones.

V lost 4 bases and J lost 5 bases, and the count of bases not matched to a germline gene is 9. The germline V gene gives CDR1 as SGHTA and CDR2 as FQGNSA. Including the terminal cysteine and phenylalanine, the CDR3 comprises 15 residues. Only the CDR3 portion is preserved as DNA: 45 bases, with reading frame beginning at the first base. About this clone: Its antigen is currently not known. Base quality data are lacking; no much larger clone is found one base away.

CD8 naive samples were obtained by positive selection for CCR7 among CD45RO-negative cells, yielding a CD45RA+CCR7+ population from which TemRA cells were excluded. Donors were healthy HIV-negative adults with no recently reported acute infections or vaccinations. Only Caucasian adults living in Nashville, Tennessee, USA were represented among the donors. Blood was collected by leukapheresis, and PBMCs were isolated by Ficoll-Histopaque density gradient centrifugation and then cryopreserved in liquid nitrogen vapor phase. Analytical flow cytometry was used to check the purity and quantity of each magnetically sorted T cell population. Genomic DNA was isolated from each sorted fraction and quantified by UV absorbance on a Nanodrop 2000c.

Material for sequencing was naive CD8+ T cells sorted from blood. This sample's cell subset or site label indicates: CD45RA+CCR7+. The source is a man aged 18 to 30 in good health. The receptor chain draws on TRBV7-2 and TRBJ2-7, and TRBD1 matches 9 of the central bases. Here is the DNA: TGTGCCAGCAGCTCCCGGGACAGGGTGTTCGACGAGCAGTACTTC. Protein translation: CASSSRDRVFDEQYF.